This TCR beta chain emerged from a study of regulatory T cells in long-lasting Graves disease. iRepertoire HTBI primers and Arm-PCR of CDR3 regions built TCR beta libraries. TCRdb processed the multiplex PCR reads anew with MiXCR; each CDR3 protein has one entry. This table holds more than 450,000 distinct CDR3 sequences, 12% found once. Time point: newly diagnosed GD, antithyroid drugs for less than 3 months. The TCR library used RNA extracted from PBMCs. Patients of an endocrinology department in Xi'an, China, were included. This clonotype was detected only a few times. Looked up from germline, CDR1 is SGHVS and CDR2 is FQNEAQ. V shed 3 bases and J shed 9 bases, with 15 bases lying between them. CDR3 length: 14 residues. These same data were also listed under a study on T cells in Graves' hyperthyroidism and ophthalmopathy.

The TCR originated in a woman in her twenties or thirties with Graves disease. This rearrangement joins TRBV7-8 to TRBJ1-5; TRBD1 might be the D (5 bases). This material consisted of peripheral blood mononuclear cells (PBMCs), taken at new diagnosis, from a patient treated with antithyroid drugs. Written as DNA, the CDR3 is TGTGCCAGCAGCTTGAGACGGACACTAGCGCCCCAGCATTTT. Translated: CASSLRRTLAPQHF.